This TCR beta chain derives from a study of T and B cells in COVID-19 patients. Study-level points and caveats: Patients with COVID-19 reportedly showed strongly skewed T cell receptor beta variable and joining gene usage. Clonality of TRB repertoires was high in active COVID-19; recovery brought above-healthy diversity and richness.

About this clonotype itself: Its antigen is not identified.

The CDR3 runs 16 residues. Germline V gives CDR1 MNHEY, CDR2 SVGAGI. Trimming stripped 1 base from V and 4 bases from J, with 16 bases between. TRB was amplified from about 240-490 ng of blood genomic DNA. BIOMED2 TRB-A/B primer pools were used in multiplex TRB PCR. TCRdb fed the multiplex PCR reads into MiXCR, producing one record per CDR3 protein. Seen here are approximately 6,000 distinct CDR3 sequences, about a quarter observed once, and the top ten hold 9% to 15%. The receptor comes from a human donor with active COVID-19. The V call is TRBV6-5, the J call TRBJ1-1; D is perhaps TRBD1 (5 bases). Sample: blood. For the CDR3, the DNA is TGTGCCAGCAGTTACTGGAAATTCAGGGAGGTCACTGAAGCTTTCTTT. Translation: CASSYWKFREVTEAFF.